This T cell receptor beta chain was retrieved from a study of T cell responses to AZD1222 COVID-19 vaccine. Study in general: Doses given second, at about 4 or about 12 weeks, were pooled.

Germline values: CDR1 LGHNT, CDR2 FRNRAP. V gave up 1 base and J gave up 6 bases, with 12 bases separating them. The CDR3 loop spans 14 amino acids. This clone was detected only a few times. Its cognate antigen is unknown. Data came from immunoSEQ multiplex PCR; TCRdb stores just in-frame clones and leaves some out. The sample contains approximately 82,000 clones, 90% to 95% of which appear only once. General study points: The study identified only 6 or 7 AZD1222 recipients as seropositive at baseline. Reports say nearly half of spike-specific TCRs go after unmutated variant regions.

The rearrangement uses TRBV12-5 and TRBJ1-2, with a possible D match to TRBD1 (6 bases). The material sequenced was peripheral blood, taken on day 0 of AZD1222 vaccination. The sequence derives from an adult in good health. The CDR3 nucleotides are TGTGCTAGTGGTTTGGGGACAGCGGGAGATGGCTACACCTTC. Protein product: CASGLGTAGDGYTF.